The T cell receptor (beta chain) described here comes from a study of siplizumab effects on memory and regulatory T cells. Study-wide points: The Treg-derived share of mappable alloreactive CD4+ clones averaged about 74% with siplizumab and approximately 30% in controls. Alloreactive clones mapping to unstimulated subsets formed only a minor fraction.

With regard to this clone: Its antigen is still unknown.

Sequencing used immunoSEQ multiplex PCR; TCRdb keeps in-frame clones, though not all of them. The data contain tens of thousands of clones, under 95% of them singletons. V gave up 6 bases and J gave up 3 bases, with 15 bases separating them. The CDR3 loop spans 14 amino acids. Germline CDR1 reads MNHNY; CDR2 reads SVGAGI (reference sequence). V gene TRBV6-6 combines with J gene TRBJ2-7, with D possibly called TRBD1 or TRBD2 (5 bases each). Sample: CD8+ T cells sorted from blood. The source of this sequence is a human donor in good health. The CDR3 region has the DNA TGTGCCAGCAGCCGGGGCTCTGTGTTCTACGAGCAGTACTTC. Its protein product is CASSRGSVFYEQYF.